Listed below are T cell receptor beta chains from one sample, sequenced in a study of shared clonotypes between healthy human individuals. TCRdb's copy holds only in-frame clones and misses some; the assay was immunoSEQ multiplex PCR. The table records 1.6 million or so clones, around 98.5% of them present only once. The sequencing input was naive CD4+ T cells sorted from blood. All receptors come from a man aged 25-45 years in good health. Both conserved end residues are part of each CDR3. A D gene is named only where the DNA matches it firmly. A clone size is listed for some rows: how often the clone was seen (once, few, many), or a class if it is expanded.

j_gene: TRBJ2-2
d_gene: NA
abundance: NA
v_gene: TRBV6-1
CDR3aa: CASSERGSRTGELFF
CDR3nt: TGTGCCAGCAGTGAACGAGGTTCGAGGACCGGGGAGCTGTTTTTT

j_gene: TRBJ2-2
d_gene: NA
abundance: NA
v_gene: TRBV19
CDR3aa: CATTERRSTGELFF
CDR3nt: TGTGCCACCACGGAGAGGCGGTCCACCGGGGAGCTGTTTTTT

j_gene: TRBJ2-7
d_gene: TRBD2
abundance: NA
v_gene: TRBV5-6
CDR3aa: CASSLRLSGRSVYEQYF
CDR3nt: TGTGCCAGCAGCTTGCGACTTAGCGGGAGGTCCGTCTACGAGCAGTACTTC

j_gene: TRBJ2-2
d_gene: NA
abundance: NA
v_gene: TRBV29-1
CDR3aa: CSVEGNTGELFF
CDR3nt: TGCAGCGTTGAAGGTAACACCGGGGAGCTGTTTTTT

j_gene: TRBJ1-1
d_gene: NA
abundance: NA
v_gene: TRBV4-1
CDR3aa: CASSQVPGRYTEAFF
CDR3nt: TGCGCCAGCAGCCAAGTCCCCGGGAGATACACTGAAGCTTTCTTT

j_gene: TRBJ2-7
d_gene: TRBD2
abundance: NA
v_gene: TRBV11-2
CDR3aa: CASSLDTGGYEQYF
CDR3nt: TGTGCCAGCAGCTTAGATACGGGGGGCTACGAGCAGTACTTC

j_gene: TRBJ2-7
d_gene: NA
abundance: once
v_gene: TRBV6-5
CDR3aa: CASSYPGAYEQYF
CDR3nt: TGTGCCAGCAGTTACCCCGGGGCCTACGAGCAGTACTTC

j_gene: TRBJ2-6
d_gene: NA
abundance: NA
v_gene: TRBV7-9
CDR3aa: CASSTRGVGANVLTF
CDR3nt: TGTGCCAGCAGCACCCGAGGGGTTGGGGCCAACGTCCTGACTTTC

j_gene: TRBJ2-7
d_gene: TRBD1
abundance: once
v_gene: TRBV7-9
CDR3aa: CASSPSEGAIYEQYF
CDR3nt: TGTGCCAGCAGCCCCAGTGAGGGGGCGATCTACGAGCAGTACTTC

j_gene: TRBJ2-1
d_gene: NA
abundance: NA
v_gene: TRBV6-5
CDR3aa: CASRRPGGEQFF
CDR3nt: TGTGCCAGCAGGCGGCCCGGTGGTGAGCAGTTCTTC

j_gene: TRBJ2-1
d_gene: NA
abundance: NA
v_gene: TRBV28
CDR3aa: CASSLSPPAHNEQFF
CDR3nt: TGTGCCAGCAGTTTATCTCCGCCGGCCCACAATGAGCAGTTCTTC

j_gene: TRBJ2-1
d_gene: TRBD2
abundance: NA
v_gene: TRBV19
CDR3aa: CASGGYEQFF
CDR3nt: TGTGCCTCGGGGGGGTATGAGCAGTTCTTC

j_gene: TRBJ2-7
d_gene: NA
abundance: NA
v_gene: TRBV5-1
CDR3aa: CASSLQGGYEQYF
CDR3nt: TGCGCCAGCAGCCTACAGGGGGGGTACGAGCAGTACTTC

j_gene: TRBJ1-2
d_gene: NA
abundance: once
v_gene: TRBV7-9
CDR3aa: CASSFKPNYGYTF
CDR3nt: TGTGCCAGCAGCTTTAAACCGAACTATGGCTACACCTTC

j_gene: TRBJ1-1
d_gene: NA
abundance: NA
v_gene: TRBV27
CDR3aa: CASSLSAIQGTEAFF
CDR3nt: TGTGCCAGCAGTTTATCGGCTATCCAGGGCACTGAAGCTTTCTTT

j_gene: TRBJ2-5
d_gene: NA
abundance: NA
v_gene: TRBV11-2
CDR3aa: CASSLGRAETQYF
CDR3nt: TGTGCCAGCAGCCTCGGACGAGCAGAGACCCAGTACTTC

j_gene: TRBJ2-7
d_gene: NA
abundance: NA
v_gene: TRBV27
CDR3aa: CASSSTLFGHTYEQYF
CDR3nt: TGTGCCAGCAGTTCAACGTTGTTCGGCCACACCTACGAGCAGTACTTC

j_gene: TRBJ2-2
d_gene: NA
abundance: NA
v_gene: TRBV19
CDR3aa: CASSITVAGELFF
CDR3nt: TGTGCCAGTAGTATCACGGTTGCCGGGGAGCTGTTTTTT